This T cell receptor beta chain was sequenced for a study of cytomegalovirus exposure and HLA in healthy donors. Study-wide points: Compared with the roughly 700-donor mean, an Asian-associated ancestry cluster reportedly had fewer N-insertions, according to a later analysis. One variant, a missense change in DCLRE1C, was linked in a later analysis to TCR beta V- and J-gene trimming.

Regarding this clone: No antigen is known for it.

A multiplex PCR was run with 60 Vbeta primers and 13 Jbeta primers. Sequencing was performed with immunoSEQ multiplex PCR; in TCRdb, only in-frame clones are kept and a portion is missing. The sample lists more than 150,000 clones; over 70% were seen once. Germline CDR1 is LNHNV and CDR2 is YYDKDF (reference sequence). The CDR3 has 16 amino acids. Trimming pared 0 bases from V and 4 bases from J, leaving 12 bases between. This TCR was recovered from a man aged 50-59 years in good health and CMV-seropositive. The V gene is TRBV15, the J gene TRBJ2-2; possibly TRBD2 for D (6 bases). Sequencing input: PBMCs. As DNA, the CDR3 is TGTGCCACCAGCAGAGATCTACTAGCCGGCACCGGGGAGCTGTTTTTT. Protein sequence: CATSRDLLAGTGELFF.